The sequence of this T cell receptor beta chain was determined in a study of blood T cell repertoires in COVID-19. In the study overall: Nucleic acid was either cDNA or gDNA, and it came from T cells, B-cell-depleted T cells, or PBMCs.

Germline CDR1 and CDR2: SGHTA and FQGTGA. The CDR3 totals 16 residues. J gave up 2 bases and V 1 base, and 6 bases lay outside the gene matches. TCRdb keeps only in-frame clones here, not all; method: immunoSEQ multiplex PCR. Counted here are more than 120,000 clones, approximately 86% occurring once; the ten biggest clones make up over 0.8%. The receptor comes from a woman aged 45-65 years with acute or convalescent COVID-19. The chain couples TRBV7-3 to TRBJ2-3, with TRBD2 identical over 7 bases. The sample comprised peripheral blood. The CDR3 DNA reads TGTGCCAGCAGCTTAAGCTCGGGGGGAAACACAGATACGCAGTATTTT. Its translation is CASSLSSGGNTDTQYF.